These T cell receptor beta chains were read from a single sample in a study of CD8 T cells in ankylosing spondylitis. Each CDR3 protein is one row after TCRdb ran MiXCR on the 5' RACE reads. The repertoire holds 150,000 to 200,000 distinct CDR3 sequences, with about a third as singletons. Input material: synovial fluid, either unsorted or a sorted T cell fraction (not recorded which). The source is a male donor with ankylosing spondylitis. Both conserved end residues are part of each CDR3. The D gene is left open where the match is weak. Rows may omit the clone size; those that give it use once, few, many or a size class.

>few|-|TRBJ1-2|TRBV29-1
TGCAGCGTTGAAGAGGGGGGCGGCTATGGCTACACCTTC
CSVEEGGGYGYTF
>many|-|TRBJ2-4|TRBV20-1
TGCAGTGCCGCAGTTGGTGGGCGGGCCAAAAACATTCAGTACTTC
CSAAVGGRAKNIQYF
>few|TRBD2|TRBJ2-3|TRBV29-1
TGCAGCGTTAGACTAGCGGGAGCCACAGATACGCAGTATTTT
CSVRLAGATDTQYF
>-|TRBD1|TRBJ2-1|TRBV12-3/TRBV12-4
TGTGCCAGCAGACAACAGGGGAGCTCCTACAATGAGCAGTTCTTC
CASRQQGSSYNEQFF
>few|-|TRBJ1-5|TRBV3-1
TGTGCCAGCAGCCAATCAGGGAACAATCAGCCCCAGCATTTT
CASSQSGNNQPQHF
>few|-|TRBJ1-1|TRBV11-3
TGTGCAAGCGGGTTTGGGGGGAGGCCTGAAGCTTTCTTT
CASGFGGRPEAFF
>once|TRBD2|TRBJ2-1|TRBV19
TGTGCCAGTAGTCTCCGTAGCGGGAGCTCCTACAATGAGCAGTTCTTC
CASSLRSGSSYNEQFF
>few|TRBD1|TRBJ2-7|TRBV28
TGTGCCAGCAGTTCCATCTGGGACAGCTACGAGCAGTACTTC
CASSSIWDSYEQYF
>-|-|TRBJ2-3|TRBV2
TGTGCCAGCAGTGAAGCGCTTGGGAGCGGGAGCACAGATACGCAGTATTTT
CASSEALGSGSTDTQYF
>-|TRBD2|TRBJ2-7|TRBV7-2
TGTGCCAGCAGCCTAGGCTTACCGACTAGCGGGATTTCCTACGAGCAGTACTTC
CASSLGLPTSGISYEQYF
>-|-|TRBJ1-1|TRBV15
TGTGCCACCAGCCTTGGGGAGGCCTACACTGAAGCTTTCTTT
CATSLGEAYTEAFF
>-|-|TRBJ1-2|TRBV9
TGTGCCAGCAGCGTAGATCCGGCGCCGGAGGTCTACACCTTC
CASSVDPAPEVYTF
>many|-|TRBJ2-7|TRBV28
TGTGCCAGCAGTTCCCTGGACAGCTACGAGCAGTACTTC
CASSSLDSYEQYF
>-|TRBD2|TRBJ2-1|TRBV20-1
TGCAGTGCTCTCTGGACTAGCGGGAATGAGCAGTTCTTC
CSALWTSGNEQFF
>many|TRBD2|TRBJ2-5|TRBV30
TGTGCCTGGAGTTGGGAGGGGAAGCAGTACTTC
CAWSWEGKQYF
>-|-|TRBJ2-7|TRBV11-2
TGTGCCAGCAGCTTAGAGCAGGGATCCTACGAGCAGTACTTC
CASSLEQGSYEQYF
>-|TRBD2|TRBJ2-7|TRBV19
TGTGCCAGCGCGAGGACTAGCGGGAGCTATCTAGGCTCCTACGAGCAGTACTTC
CASARTSGSYLGSYEQYF
>-|TRBD1|TRBJ2-7|TRBV10-1
TGCGCCAGCAGTCGACAGGGCCGCTACGAGCAGTACTTC
CASSRQGRYEQYF
>-|-|TRBJ1-4|TRBV10-2
TGCGCCAGCAGTGACGGTGAAAAACTGTTTTTT
CASSDGEKLFF
>few|-|TRBJ2-5|TRBV9
TGTGCCAGCAGCGCACGACAGGTCTGGGGGACCCAGTACTTC
CASSARQVWGTQYF
>-|-|TRBJ1-4|TRBV20-1
TGCAGTGCTGGGCTCGGAGCGGCAACTAATGAAAAACTGGTTTTT
CSAGLGAATNEKLVF
>-|TRBD2|TRBJ2-1|TRBV11-2
TGTGCCAGCAGCTTCACCGGGACTAGCGGGAGGTATGAGCAGTTCTTC
CASSFTGTSGRYEQFF
>many|TRBD2|TRBJ2-2|TRBV10-3
TGTGCCATCAGGGGACTAGCGGGAGACGGGGAGCTGTTTTTT
CAIRGLAGDGELFF
>-|-|TRBJ2-3|TRBV20-1
TGCAGTGCGTCTAACCCCGGGGGGCTGACAGATACGCAGTATTTT
CSASNPGGLTDTQYF
>-|-|TRBJ2-7|TRBV9
TGTGCCAGCAGCCTGCCCTCAACCTACGAGCAGTACTTC
CASSLPSTYEQYF
>few|-|TRBJ2-2|TRBV7-2
TGTGCCAGCAGCTCCCCGGCAGGGGGGGACACCGGGGAGCTGTTTTTT
CASSSPAGGDTGELFF
>-|TRBD1|TRBJ2-7|TRBV10-2
TGCGCCAGCAGTGAGAGGGGACAGGGGGCCTACGAGCAGTACTTC
CASSERGQGAYEQYF
>-|TRBD1|TRBJ1-6|TRBV20-1
TGCAGTGCTAGACGCCTCCAGGGGGGGAATAATTCACCCCTCCACTTT
CSARRLQGGNNSPLHF
>many|-|TRBJ1-2|TRBV18
TGTGCCAGCTCACCAAGAAATTCGGACGTCCCCGATGGCTACACCTTC
CASSPRNSDVPDGYTF
>-|-|TRBJ1-3|TRBV25-1
TGTGCCAACCCCGACTCCTCTGGAAACACCATATATTTT
CANPDSSGNTIYF
>few|TRBD1|TRBJ2-7|TRBV12-3/TRBV12-4
TGTGCCAGCAGCCTCCGGGACAGCTACGAGCAGTACTTC
CASSLRDSYEQYF
>-|TRBD2|TRBJ2-7|TRBV18
TGTGCCAGCTCACCAGGGGCGGGAGGTTTATCCGAGCAGTACTTC
CASSPGAGGLSEQYF
>-|TRBD2|TRBJ2-7|TRBV28
TGTGCCAGCTCCTATGGGGGACTAGCGGGAGTGTACGAGCAGTACTTC
CASSYGGLAGVYEQYF
>once|TRBD1|TRBJ1-2|TRBV7-2
TGTGCCAGCAGCCCCCGACAGGGGGCGAGCAATGGCTACACCTTC
CASSPRQGASNGYTF
>many|-|TRBJ1-2|TRBV7-9
TGTGCCAGCAGCTTAAGGGAGGAAACTGGCTACACCTTC
CASSLREETGYTF
>-|TRBD1|TRBJ1-2|TRBV19
TGTGCCAGTAGCCACATGGACAGGGACTATGGCTACACCTTC
CASSHMDRDYGYTF
>-|TRBD2|TRBJ2-5|TRBV28
TGTGCCAGCACCCTCAGGCGGGAGGTGGGGACCCAGTACTTC
CASTLRREVGTQYF
>many|TRBD1|TRBJ2-4|TRBV20-1
TGCAGTGCTTCGGACAGGGGAGCCAAAAACATTCAGTACTTC
CSASDRGAKNIQYF
>few|-|TRBJ1-6|TRBV2
TGTGCCAGCAGGGCAGTGAGCTCCTATAATTCACCCCTCCACTTT
CASRAVSSYNSPLHF
>few|-|TRBJ1-1|TRBV28
TGTGCCAGCACCCCCGTGGGGGGGAACACTGAAGCTTTCTTT
CASTPVGGNTEAFF
>-|TRBD1|TRBJ2-6|TRBV4-1
TGCGCCAGCCTTCCGGGACAGGGAGCAACTGGGGCCAACGTCCTGACTTTC
CASLPGQGATGANVLTF
>few|TRBD1|TRBJ1-6|TRBV5-6
TGTGCCAGCAGCTTGGGGACAGGGCTCGATAATTCACCCCTCCACTTT
CASSLGTGLDNSPLHF
>few|-|TRBJ2-4|TRBV20-1
TGCAGTGCTAGTGTACCCGCTCAAAAAATCTACATTCAGTACTTC
CSASVPAQKIYIQYF
>-|-|TRBJ2-7|TRBV4-1
TGCGCCAGCAGCCAATTGTCACAGGGCTACGAGCAGTACTTC
CASSQLSQGYEQYF
>few|-|TRBJ1-6|TRBV20-1
TGCAGTGCTAGAGACGACTCGACCCTAGCACCCCTCCACTTT
CSARDDSTLAPLHF
>-|TRBD2|TRBJ2-1|TRBV7-3
TGTGCCAGCAGCTTAGGGCCCGGACTAGAATACAATGAGCAGTTCTTC
CASSLGPGLEYNEQFF
>few|-|TRBJ2-6|TRBV7-9
TGTGCCAGCAGCTTAACTCGCGGCACTGGGGCCAACGTCCTGACTTTC
CASSLTRGTGANVLTF
>-|-|TRBJ2-7|TRBV27
TGTGCCAGCAGCCCACCCCCCGGGATCGAGCAGTACTTC
CASSPPPGIEQYF
>many|-|TRBJ1-1|TRBV25-1
TGTGCCAGCACCCCCTCACGGGCAGCGAACACTGAAGCTTTCTTT
CASTPSRAANTEAFF
>-|TRBD1|TRBJ1-5|TRBV6-1
TGTGCCAGCAGTGAAGCAGGGGGCTCCTATTATCCCCAGCATTTT
CASSEAGGSYYPQHF